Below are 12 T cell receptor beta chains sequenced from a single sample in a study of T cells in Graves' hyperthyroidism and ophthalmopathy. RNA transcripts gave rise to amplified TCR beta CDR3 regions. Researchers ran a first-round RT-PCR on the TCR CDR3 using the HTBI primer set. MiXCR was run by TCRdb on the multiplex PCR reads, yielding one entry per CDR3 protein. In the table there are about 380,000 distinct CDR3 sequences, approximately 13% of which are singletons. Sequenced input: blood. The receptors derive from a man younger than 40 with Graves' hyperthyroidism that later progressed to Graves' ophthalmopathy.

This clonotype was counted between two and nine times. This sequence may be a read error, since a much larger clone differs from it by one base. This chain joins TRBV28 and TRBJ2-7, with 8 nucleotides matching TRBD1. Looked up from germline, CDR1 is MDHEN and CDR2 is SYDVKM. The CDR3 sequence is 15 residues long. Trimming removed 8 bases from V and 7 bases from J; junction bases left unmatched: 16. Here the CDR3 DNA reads TGTGCCAGCCGTCCCCTGGCAGGGGGCCTTATGGAGCAGTACTTC. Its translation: CASRPLAGGLMEQYF.

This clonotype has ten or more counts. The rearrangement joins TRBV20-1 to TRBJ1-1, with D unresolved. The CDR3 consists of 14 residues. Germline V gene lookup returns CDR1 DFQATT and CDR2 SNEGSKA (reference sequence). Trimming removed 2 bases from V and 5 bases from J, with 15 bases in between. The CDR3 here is CSARNALRGTEAFF. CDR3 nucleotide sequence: TGCAGTGCTAGAAACGCGCTTCGAGGGACTGAAGCTTTCTTT.

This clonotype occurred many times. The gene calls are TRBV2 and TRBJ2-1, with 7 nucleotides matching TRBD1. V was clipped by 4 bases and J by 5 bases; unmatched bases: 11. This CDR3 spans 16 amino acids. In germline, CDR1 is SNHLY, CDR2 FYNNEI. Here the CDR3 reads CASSVIRDSIDNEQFF. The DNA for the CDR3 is TGTGCCAGCAGTGTTATCCGGGACAGTATAGACAATGAGCAGTTCTTC.

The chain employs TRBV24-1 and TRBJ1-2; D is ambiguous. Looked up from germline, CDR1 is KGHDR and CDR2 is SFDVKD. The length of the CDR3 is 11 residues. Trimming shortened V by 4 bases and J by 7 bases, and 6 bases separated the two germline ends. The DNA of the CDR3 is TGTGCCACCAGTGAAGGGTCTGGCTACACCTTC. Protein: CATSEGSGYTF.

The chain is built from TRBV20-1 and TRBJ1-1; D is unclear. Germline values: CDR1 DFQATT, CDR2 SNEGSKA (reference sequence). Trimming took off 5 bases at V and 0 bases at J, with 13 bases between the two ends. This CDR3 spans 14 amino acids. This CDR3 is CSALKPPLNTEAFF. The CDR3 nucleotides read TGCAGTGCTCTCAAACCGCCATTGAACACTGAAGCTTTCTTT.

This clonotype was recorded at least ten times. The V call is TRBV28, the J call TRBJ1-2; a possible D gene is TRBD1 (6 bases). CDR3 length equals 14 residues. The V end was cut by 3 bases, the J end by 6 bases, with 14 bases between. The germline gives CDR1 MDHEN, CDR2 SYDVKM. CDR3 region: CASSFYRVFDGYTF. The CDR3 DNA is TGTGCCAGCAGTTTCTACAGGGTTTTTGATGGCTACACCTTC.

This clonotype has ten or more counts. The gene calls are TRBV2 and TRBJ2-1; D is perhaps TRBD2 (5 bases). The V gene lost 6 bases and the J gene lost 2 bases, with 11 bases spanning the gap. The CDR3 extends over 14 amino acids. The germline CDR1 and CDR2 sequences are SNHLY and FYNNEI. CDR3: CASRRALPYNEQFF. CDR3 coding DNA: TGTGCCAGCAGGAGGGCACTACCCTACAATGAGCAGTTCTTC.

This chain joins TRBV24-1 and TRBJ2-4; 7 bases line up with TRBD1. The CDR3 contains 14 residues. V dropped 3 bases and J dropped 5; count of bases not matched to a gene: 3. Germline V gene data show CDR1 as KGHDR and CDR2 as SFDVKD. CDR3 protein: CATSDLGTENIQYF. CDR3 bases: TGTGCCACCAGTGATCTAGGGACAGAAAACATTCAGTACTTC.

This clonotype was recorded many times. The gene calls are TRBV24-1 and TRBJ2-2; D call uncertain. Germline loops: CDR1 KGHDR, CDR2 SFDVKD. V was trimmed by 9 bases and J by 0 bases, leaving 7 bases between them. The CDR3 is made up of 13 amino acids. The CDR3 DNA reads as TGTGCCACCTCATCTTCGAACACCGGGGAGCTGTTTTTT. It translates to CATSSSNTGELFF.

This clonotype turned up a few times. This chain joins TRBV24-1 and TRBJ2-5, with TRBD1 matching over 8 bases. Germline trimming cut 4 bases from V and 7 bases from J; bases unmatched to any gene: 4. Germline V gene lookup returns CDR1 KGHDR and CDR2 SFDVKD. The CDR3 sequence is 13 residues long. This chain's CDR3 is CATSEGQAGTQYF. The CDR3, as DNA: TGTGCCACCAGTGAGGGACAGGCGGGGACCCAGTACTTC.

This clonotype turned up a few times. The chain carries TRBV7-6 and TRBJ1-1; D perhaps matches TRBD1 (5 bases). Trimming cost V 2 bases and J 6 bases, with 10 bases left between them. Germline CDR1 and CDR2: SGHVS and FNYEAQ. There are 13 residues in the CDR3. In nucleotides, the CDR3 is TGTGCCAGCAGCTTAAGGGGTTTTGCTGAAGCTTTCTTT. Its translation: CASSLRGFAEAFF.

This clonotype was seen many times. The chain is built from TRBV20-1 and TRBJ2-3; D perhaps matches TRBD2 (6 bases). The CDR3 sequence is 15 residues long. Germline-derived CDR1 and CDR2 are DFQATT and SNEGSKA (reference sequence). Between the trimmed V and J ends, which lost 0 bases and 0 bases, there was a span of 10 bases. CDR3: CSARDWDSSTDTQYF. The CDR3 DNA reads TGCAGTGCTAGAGATTGGGACTCCAGCACAGATACGCAGTATTTT.